This TCR beta chain comes out of a study of Graves' ophthalmopathy and Graves' hyperthyroidism. Overall study results and limits: Blood repertoires reportedly contained most expanded thyroid clonotypes above 0.001 frequency.

Amplifying from RNA transcripts, the study obtained TCR beta CDR3 regions. A first-round RT-PCR used HTBI primers, followed by a second-round multiplex PCR. Using its own MiXCR run on the multiplex PCR reads, TCRdb lists one record per CDR3 protein. The sample lists roughly 410,000 distinct CDR3 sequences; 15% were seen once. Germline lookup yields CDR1 SEHNR and CDR2 FQNEAQ (reference sequence). This CDR3 is 17 amino acids long. Losses at the gene ends were 6 bases for V and 7 bases for J; bases not matched to a gene: 10. In its sample, this clonotype was seen a few times. The antigen is undetermined.

The specimen was peripheral blood. The V call is TRBV7-9, the J call TRBJ1-6; 12 nucleotides agree with TRBD1. The receptor was isolated from a young woman with stable Graves' hyperthyroidism. CDR3 DNA: TGTGCCAGCAGTTTCACCGGGACAGGGGGCAGGAATTCACCCCTCCACTTT. Translated, it gives CASSFTGTGGRNSPLHF.